A selection of T cell receptor beta chains follows, all from one sample in a study of T-cell reconstitution after alpha-beta-depleted transplantation in children. Via MiXCR, TCRdb re-called the PCR reads, giving one row per CDR3 protein. Among approximately 500,000 distinct CDR3 sequences, 20% to 30% were seen once, and the ten largest hold 30% to 40%. Source: PBMCs, taken before TCRalphabeta/CD19-depleted stem cell transplant. These receptors were collected from a boy in the first two years of life with Wiskott-Aldrich syndrome, due to receive a stem cell transplant. CDR3s include the opening cysteine and the closing phenylalanine or tryptophan. Fields, in order: D gene, clone size, CDR3 length, J gene, V gene, CDR3 protein, CDR3 DNA. D genes are given only for firm matches. Size is omitted from some rows. Given values are once, few, many or a class for expanded clones.

>NA|NA|15|TRBJ2-5|TRBV4-2
CASSPPWSRPETQYF
TGTGCCAGCAGCCCACCTTGGAGCCGGCCGGAGACCCAGTACTTC
>TRBD2|NA|15|TRBJ2-7|TRBV28
CASRETSSGSYEQYF
TGTGCCAGCAGGGAAACCTCTAGCGGGAGTTACGAGCAGTACTTC
>NA|NA|15|TRBJ2-1|TRBV5-1
CVSSLSGDNYNEQFF
TGCGTCAGCAGCTTGTCCGGGGACAACTACAATGAGCAGTTCTTC
>TRBD2|NA|16|TRBJ2-3|TRBV20-1
CSARASSGSWTDTQYF
TGCAGTGCTAGAGCCTCAAGCGGGAGTTGGACAGATACGCAGTATTTT
>NA|few|13|TRBJ1-1|TRBV10-3
CAIKPITNTEAFF
TGTGCCATCAAACCCATAACCAACACTGAAGCTTTCTTT
>TRBD1|NA|16|TRBJ2-7|TRBV6-5
CASSYSIGGKSYEQYF
TGTGCCAGCAGTTACTCGATAGGGGGCAAGTCCTACGAGCAGTACTTC
>NA|NA|18|TRBJ2-3|TRBV7-3
CASSLQAQTGTSTDTQYF
TGTGCCAGCAGCTTACAGGCCCAGACAGGGACTAGCACAGATACGCAGTATTTT
>TRBD1|NA|17|TRBJ1-4|TRBV30
CAWTTPHNRGGGEKLFF
TGTGCCTGGACAACTCCTCACAACAGGGGCGGAGGTGAAAAACTGTTTTTT
>TRBD1|few|15|TRBJ2-1|TRBV15
CATRQGAVTYNEQFF
TGTGCCACCCGACAGGGGGCTGTGACCTACAATGAGCAGTTCTTC
>NA|few|16|TRBJ2-1|TRBV6-2/TRBV6-3
CASSFPSAWIYNEQFF
TGTGCCAGCAGTTTCCCTAGCGCCTGGATCTACAATGAGCAGTTCTTC
>NA|NA|16|TRBJ2-2|TRBV7-2
CASSPRDPLNTGELFF
TGTGCCAGCAGCCCACGGGACCCCCTGAACACCGGGGAGCTGTTTTTT
>NA|NA|14|TRBJ1-6|TRBV30
CAWTRSSYNSPLHF
TGTGCCTGGACTCGCAGCTCCTATAATTCACCCCTCCACTTT
>TRBD1|few|18|TRBJ2-3|TRBV25-1
CASTTTGTGTLGTDTQYF
TGTGCCAGCACCACAACCGGGACAGGGACTTTAGGCACAGATACGCAGTATTTT
>TRBD1|NA|17|TRBJ2-3|TRBV7-9
CASSSGTGFYLPLTQYF
TGTGCCAGCAGCTCCGGGACAGGGTTTTACCTCCCACTTACGCAGTATTTT
>NA|NA|14|TRBJ2-2|TRBV9
CASSVSGNTGELFF
TGTGCCAGCAGCGTTTCGGGGAACACCGGGGAGCTGTTTTTT
>TRBD2|NA|13|TRBJ2-1|TRBV5-1
CASRIAGYNEQFF
TGCGCCAGCCGGATAGCGGGGTACAATGAGCAGTTCTTC
>NA|NA|14|TRBJ2-7|TRBV9
CASSVAPGTYEQYF
TGTGCCAGCAGCGTAGCCCCGGGGACCTACGAGCAGTACTTC
>NA|once|13|TRBJ2-7|TRBV5-6
CAMGPGGGYEQYF
TGTGCCATGGGCCCCGGGGGCGGCTACGAGCAGTACTTC
>NA|few|17|TRBJ2-1|TRBV12-3/TRBV12-4
CASSTTGRKGSYNEQFF
TGTGCCAGCAGTACTACAGGGAGAAAGGGCTCCTACAATGAGCAGTTCTTC
>TRBD1|NA|19|TRBJ2-7|TRBV30
CAWSAGTGRGGLAVYEPYF
TGTGCCTGGAGTGCAGGGACAGGGCGGGGTGGCCTAGCGGTATACGAGCCGTACTTC
>TRBD2|few|18|TRBJ2-3|TRBV28
CASTPMVALAGGADTQYF
TGTGCCAGCACTCCCATGGTGGCGCTAGCGGGAGGGGCAGATACGCAGTATTTT
>TRBD1|NA|13|TRBJ2-7|TRBV20-1
CSALTGDDYEQYF
TGCAGTGCCCTCACAGGGGACGACTACGAGCAGTACTTC